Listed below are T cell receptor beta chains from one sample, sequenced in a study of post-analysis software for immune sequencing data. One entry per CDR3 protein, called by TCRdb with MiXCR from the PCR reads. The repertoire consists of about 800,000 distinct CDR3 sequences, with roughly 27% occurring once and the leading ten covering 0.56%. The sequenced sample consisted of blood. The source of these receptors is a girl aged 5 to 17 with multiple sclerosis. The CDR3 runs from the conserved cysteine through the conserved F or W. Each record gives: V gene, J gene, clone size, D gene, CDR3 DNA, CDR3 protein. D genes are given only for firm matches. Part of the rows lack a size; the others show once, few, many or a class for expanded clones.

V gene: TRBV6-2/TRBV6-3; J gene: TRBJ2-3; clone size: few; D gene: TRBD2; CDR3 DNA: TGTGCCAGCAGTACCGTAGCGGGGAGCACAGATACGCAGTATTTT; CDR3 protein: CASSTVAGSTDTQYF
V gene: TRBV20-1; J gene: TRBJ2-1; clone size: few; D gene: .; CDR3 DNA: TGCAGTGCTAGAGATTACGGGAGCTCCTACAATGAGCAGTTCTTC; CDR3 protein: CSARDYGSSYNEQFF
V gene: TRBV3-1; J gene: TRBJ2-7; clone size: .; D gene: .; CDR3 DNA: TGTGCCAGCAGCCAAGGTCCCTTGACAGCGTACGAGCAGTACTTC; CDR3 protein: CASSQGPLTAYEQYF
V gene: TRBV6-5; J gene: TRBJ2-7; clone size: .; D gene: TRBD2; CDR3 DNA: TGTGCCAGCAAGGGCCGGCGGGAGGTCTCCTACGAGCAGTACTTC; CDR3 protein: CASKGRREVSYEQYF
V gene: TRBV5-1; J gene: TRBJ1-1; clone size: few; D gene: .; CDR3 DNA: TGCGCCAGCAGTCCCCCCCGCCAAACGAACACTGAAGCTTTCTTT; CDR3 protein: CASSPPRQTNTEAFF
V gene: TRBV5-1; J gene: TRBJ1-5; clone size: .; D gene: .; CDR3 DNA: TGCGCCAGCAGCTTTCAGCCCAATCAGCCCCAGCATTTT; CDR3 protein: CASSFQPNQPQHF
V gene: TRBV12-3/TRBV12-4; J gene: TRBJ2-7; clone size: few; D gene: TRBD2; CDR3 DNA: TGTGCCAGCAGTCCCCAGCGGGGCTCCTACGAGCAGTACTTC; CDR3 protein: CASSPQRGSYEQYF
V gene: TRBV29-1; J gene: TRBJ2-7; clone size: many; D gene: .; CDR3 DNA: TGCAGCGTTGAATTGCGGCAGAACTACGAGCAGTACTTC; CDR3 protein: CSVELRQNYEQYF
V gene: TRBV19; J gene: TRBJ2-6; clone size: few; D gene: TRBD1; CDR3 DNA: TGTGCCAGTAGTAGGGGACAGGGCCCTTTATCTGGGGCCAACGTCCTGACTTTC; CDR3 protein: CASSRGQGPLSGANVLTF
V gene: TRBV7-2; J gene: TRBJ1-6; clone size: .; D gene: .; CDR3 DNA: TGTGCCAGCAGCCCCAACGTATCCAAGGCTTCACCCCTCCACTTT; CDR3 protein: CASSPNVSKASPLHF
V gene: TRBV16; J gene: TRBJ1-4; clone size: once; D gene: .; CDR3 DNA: TGTGCCAGCAGCCAAACTGGTCAAGCCCATGAAAAACTGTTTTTT; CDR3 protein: CASSQTGQAHEKLFF
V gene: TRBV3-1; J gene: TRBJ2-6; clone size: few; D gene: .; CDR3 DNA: TGTGCCAGCAGCCCCCTGGTTTGGGTGAACTCTGGGGCCAACGTCCTGACTTTC; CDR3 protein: CASSPLVWVNSGANVLTF
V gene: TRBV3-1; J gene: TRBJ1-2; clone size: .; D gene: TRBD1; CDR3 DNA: TGTGCCAGCAGCGCACAAGGGGGCGCCTATGGCTACACCTTC; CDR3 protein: CASSAQGGAYGYTF
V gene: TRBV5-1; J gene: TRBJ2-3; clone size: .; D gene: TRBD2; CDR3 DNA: TGCGCCAGCAGCGGTTGGACTAGCGGGGGGCGCACAGATACGCAGTATTTT; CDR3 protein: CASSGWTSGGRTDTQYF
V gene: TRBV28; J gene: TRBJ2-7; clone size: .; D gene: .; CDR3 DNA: TGTGCCAGCAGTCCTTTTCTAGCGCCCCGCTCCTACGAGCAGTACTTC; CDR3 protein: CASSPFLAPRSYEQYF
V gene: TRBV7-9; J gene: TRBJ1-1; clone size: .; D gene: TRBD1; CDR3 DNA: TGTGCCAGCAGCCCACAACAGGGGGCCACGAACACTGAAGCTTTCTTT; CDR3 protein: CASSPQQGATNTEAFF
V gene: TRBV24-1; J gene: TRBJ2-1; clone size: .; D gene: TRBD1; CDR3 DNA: TGTGCCACCAGTGATCCGGGGACAGGTCTACGAGAGCAGTTCTTC; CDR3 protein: CATSDPGTGLREQFF
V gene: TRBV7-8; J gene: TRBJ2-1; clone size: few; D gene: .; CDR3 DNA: TGTGCCAACAGCTTAGCGTCGACGGGGGGCGGGGGTGAGCAGTTCTTC; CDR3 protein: CANSLASTGGGGEQFF
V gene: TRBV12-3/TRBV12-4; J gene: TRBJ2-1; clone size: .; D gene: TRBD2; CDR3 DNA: TGTGTCAGCACCAGCGGACTAGCAGAGACCAATGAGCAGTTCTTC; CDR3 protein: CVSTSGLAETNEQFF
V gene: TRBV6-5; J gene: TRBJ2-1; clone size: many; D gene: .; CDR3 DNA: TGTGCCAGCAGTTACTCCCGAGGAGCGGGCAATGAGCAGTTCTTC; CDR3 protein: CASSYSRGAGNEQFF
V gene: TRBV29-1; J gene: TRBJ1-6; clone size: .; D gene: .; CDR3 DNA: TGCAGCGTCGCCTGGGTGGCTTCTGGGACCCTCCACTTT; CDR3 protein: CSVAWVASGTLHF
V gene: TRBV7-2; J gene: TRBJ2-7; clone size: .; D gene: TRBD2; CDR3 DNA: TGTGCCAGCAGCTTAGAGGTCTTAGCGGGAGTCGACGAGCAGTACTTC; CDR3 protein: CASSLEVLAGVDEQYF
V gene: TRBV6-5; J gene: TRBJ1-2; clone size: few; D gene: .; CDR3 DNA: TGTGCCAGCAGTTACCTAAGACTTGGAGGCTACACCTTC; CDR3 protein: CASSYLRLGGYTF
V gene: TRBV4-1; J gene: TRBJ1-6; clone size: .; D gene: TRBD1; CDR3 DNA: TGCGCCAGCAGCCAAGCTCCGGACAGGCGCTTTTCACCCCTCCACTTT; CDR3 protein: CASSQAPDRRFSPLHF
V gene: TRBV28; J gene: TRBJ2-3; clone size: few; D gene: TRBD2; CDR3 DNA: TGTGCCAGCAGTTCGCCCGCTAGCGGGAGGACGGCAGATACGCAGTATTTT; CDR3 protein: CASSSPASGRTADTQYF